A selection of T cell receptor beta chains follows, all from one sample in a study of T-cell memory formation after mild COVID-19. TCRdb re-derived calls from the 5' RACE reads in MiXCR, one entry per CDR3 protein. Of hundreds of thousands of distinct CDR3 sequences listed, less than 25% are singletons. Sequencing was performed on PBMCs or a T cell subset sorted from them (not recorded which). The origin of the receptors is an adult woman who had mild COVID-19 (a few samples of this study predate the infection). Cell type and time point are not known. Each CDR3 is given with its conserved first and last residue. A D gene is named only where the DNA matches it firmly. Expanded clones get a size class; other rows say once, few or many, or leave the size out.

cdr3_length clone_size j_call d_call v_call cdr3_nt cdr3_aa
14 - TRBJ2-7 - TRBV7-2 TGTGCCAGCAGCTTATCTCGAGCCGACTACGAGCAGTACTTC CASSLSRADYEQYF
16 - TRBJ1-2 - TRBV12-3/TRBV12-4 TGTGCCAGCAGTCAGTGGCCGTCCGCCTTTAGCTATGGCTACACCTTC CASSQWPSAFSYGYTF
12 - TRBJ1-1 TRBD1 TRBV6-5 TGTGCCAGCTGGACAGGGGCCACTGAAGCTTTCTTT CASWTGATEAFF
13 few TRBJ2-3 - TRBV29-1 TGCAGCGTTGAAAGGCGAAAGGGGGATACGCAGTATTTT CSVERRKGDTQYF
16 - TRBJ2-5 - TRBV7-9 TGTGCCAGCAGCTTAGCGTTTACAGGGCGGCAAGAGACCCAGTACTTC CASSLAFTGRQETQYF
14 - TRBJ1-5 - TRBV24-1 TGTGCCACCAGTGATGCCAAGACAGATCAGCCCCAGCATTTT CATSDAKTDQPQHF
14 - TRBJ1-1 - TRBV25-1 TGTGCCAGCAGTGAAGGTGGCGCAAACACTGAAGCTTTCTTT CASSEGGANTEAFF
13 - TRBJ2-5 - TRBV9 TGTGCCAGCAGCGTAGCTAACCAAGAGACCCAGTACTTC CASSVANQETQYF
16 few TRBJ2-3 - TRBV4-3 TGCGCCAGCAGCCAAGCAGGGCAGGGGTACACAGATACGCAGTATTTT CASSQAGQGYTDTQYF
14 - TRBJ2-5 - TRBV29-1 TGCAGCATCTCAGCGCTTCGTACCAAGGAGACCCAGTACTTC CSISALRTKETQYF
15 few TRBJ1-2 TRBD1 TRBV4-1 TGCGCCAGCAGCCAGCCGCGACAGGGGAGGGTAGGCTACACCTTC CASSQPRQGRVGYTF
15 - TRBJ2-1 TRBD1 TRBV5-1 TGCGCCAGCAGCTCACCGGGACAGGGGCGCTATGAGCAGTTCTTC CASSSPGQGRYEQFF
15 few TRBJ2-7 TRBD2 TRBV12-3/TRBV12-4 TGTGCCAGCAGTTTACTAGCGGGAGGGTTAAACGAGCAGTACTTC CASSLLAGGLNEQYF
13 many TRBJ2-1 - TRBV7-9 TGTGCCAGCAGCCCCGCCGGGGCGAATGAGCAGTTCTTC CASSPAGANEQFF
12 - TRBJ1-5 - TRBV6-5 TGTGCCAGCAGTACGATTAATCAGCCCCAGCATTTT CASSTINQPQHF
13 - TRBJ2-3 - TRBV28 TGTGCCAGCATGGGAGCTAGCACAGATACGCAGTATTTT CASMGASTDTQYF
15 few TRBJ2-5 - TRBV12-3/TRBV12-4 TGTGCCAGCAGTTTTAATTTGTTGGCTCAAGAGACCCAGTACTTC CASSFNLLAQETQYF
14 few TRBJ2-1 - TRBV12-3/TRBV12-4 TGTGCCAGCAGTTTCTCGGGTTATTACAATGAGCAGTTCTTC CASSFSGYYNEQFF
13 few TRBJ1-1 TRBD1 TRBV9 TGTGCCAGCAGCGTAGCAGGGGGGGCCGAAGCTTTCTTT CASSVAGGAEAFF
14 - TRBJ1-1 - TRBV12-3/TRBV12-4 TGTGCCAGCAGTGACGGAGCGATGAACACTGAAGCTTTCTTT CASSDGAMNTEAFF
14 few TRBJ2-3 - TRBV7-3 TGTGCCAGCAGCCGCGACTGGATCACAGATACGCAGTATTTT CASSRDWITDTQYF
16 few TRBJ1-5 - TRBV12-3/TRBV12-4 TGTGCCAGCGGCCCCAAAGGCGGGATTAGCAATCAGCCCCAGCATTTT CASGPKGGISNQPQHF
15 - TRBJ2-5 - TRBV24-1 TGTGCCACCAGTGCGGGACATTCTTCGCAGGAGACCCAGTACTTC CATSAGHSSQETQYF
12 - TRBJ2-1 - TRBV19 TGTGCCAGTAGTCCCTGGTCGGGGGTGCAGTTCTTC CASSPWSGVQFF
12 few TRBJ1-2 - TRBV20-1 TGCAGTGCTAGAAAGGGGGACTATGGCTACACCTTC CSARKGDYGYTF
14 - TRBJ1-6 - TRBV5-1 TGCGCCAGCAGCTTGGAGGCCTTAAATTCACCCCTCCACTTT CASSLEALNSPLHF
17 few TRBJ2-4 TRBD1 TRBV7-8 TGTGCCAGCAGCCTAAAAGGGACAGGGGTAACCGAAAACATTCAGTACTTC CASSLKGTGVTENIQYF
12 many TRBJ2-3 - TRBV4-2 TGTGCCAGCAGCCCCTCAGGAGATACGCAGTATTTT CASSPSGDTQYF
15 few TRBJ2-3 TRBD2 TRBV5-6 TGTGCCAGCAGCTTACTAGCGGGACCGCGCGATACGCAGTATTTT CASSLLAGPRDTQYF
16 - TRBJ2-1 TRBD1 TRBV12-3/TRBV12-4 TGTGCCAGCAGCCCGGGGCCGGGACAGGGGGCGAATGAGCAGTTCTTC CASSPGPGQGANEQFF
13 - TRBJ1-2 - TRBV7-3 TGTGCCAGCAGATCCACCACTAGCGGGATTGTGAGCTTC CASRSTTSGIVSF
11 few TRBJ1-2 - TRBV19 TGTGCCAGTGCAGATAACTATGGCTACACCTTC CASADNYGYTF
16 few TRBJ1-2 - TRBV28 TGTGCCAGCAGTCCTGGGGTCCTCCCAGGGTACTATGGCTACACCTTC CASSPGVLPGYYGYTF
15 - TRBJ2-5 TRBD2 TRBV10-3 TGTGCCATCAGTGCAATAGCGGGGGGGCAAGAGACCCAGTACTTC CAISAIAGGQETQYF
14 - TRBJ2-1 - TRBV20-1 TGCAGTGCTGAAACCTACGGGTCCTACAATGAGCAGTTCTTC CSAETYGSYNEQFF
11 few TRBJ2-3 - TRBV9 TGTGCCAGCAGCGATGGTGGTACGCAGTATTTT CASSDGGTQYF
14 - TRBJ2-4 TRBD2 TRBV7-2 TGTGCCAGCAGCTCTGGACTAGCGAGAAACATTCAGTACTTC CASSSGLARNIQYF
18 - TRBJ2-6 TRBD1 TRBV4-1 TGCGCCAGCAGCCACGACCCGGGACAGGGTCGGGAATCCAACGTCCTGACTTTC CASSHDPGQGRESNVLTF
14 - TRBJ2-6 - TRBV9 TGTGCCAGCAGCGACAGGTCTGGGGCCAACGTCCTGACTTTC CASSDRSGANVLTF
15 few TRBJ1-1 - TRBV5-1 TGCGCCAGCAGCCTCCGGGATCTACCGAACACTGAAGCTTTCTTT CASSLRDLPNTEAFF
14 few TRBJ2-2 - TRBV12-3/TRBV12-4 TGTGCCAGCAGTTTTCCCCAGGGTGCCGGGGAGCTGTTTTTT CASSFPQGAGELFF
15 - TRBJ1-1 TRBD1 TRBV30 TGTGCCTGGAGTAGGGGACAGAAAAACGGGGCTGAAGCTTTCTTT CAWSRGQKNGAEAFF
17 few TRBJ1-5 - TRBV20-1 TGCAGTGCTAGGGCGGGTAACATCCCCCTGGGCAATCAGCCCCAGCATTTT CSARAGNIPLGNQPQHF
13 - TRBJ2-1 - TRBV6-5 TGTGCCAGCATCTCTACGGGGAGGCATGAGCAGTTCTTC CASISTGRHEQFF
12 - TRBJ2-1 - TRBV3-1 TGTGCCAGCAGCTGGGGCCACGTTGAGCAGTTCTTC CASSWGHVEQFF
16 - TRBJ2-3 - TRBV19 TGTGCCAGTAGTATTGATGCTAGCTACGACACAGATACGCAGTATTTT CASSIDASYDTDTQYF
12 - TRBJ2-1 - TRBV9 TGTGCCAGCAGCCCCTGGAGGGATGAGCAGTTCTTC CASSPWRDEQFF
12 - TRBJ1-1 - TRBV5-6 TGTGCCAGCAGCGGGGGCCGGACTGAAGCTTTCTTT CASSGGRTEAFF
16 - TRBJ1-3 - TRBV5-1 TGCGCCAGCACCCTAACACCGGGAAGTCCTGGAAACACCATATATTTT CASTLTPGSPGNTIYF
12 few TRBJ1-6 TRBD1 TRBV5-1 TGCGCCAGCAGAACAGGGGGGCTACCCCTCCACTTT CASRTGGLPLHF
15 - TRBJ2-2 - TRBV24-1 TGTGCCACCAGTGACCTTGACAGTAGCCGCGGGGAGCTGTTTTTT CATSDLDSSRGELFF
13 - TRBJ2-7 - TRBV24-1 TGTGCCACCAGTCGGGCCACCGACTACGAGCAGTACTTC CATSRATDYEQYF